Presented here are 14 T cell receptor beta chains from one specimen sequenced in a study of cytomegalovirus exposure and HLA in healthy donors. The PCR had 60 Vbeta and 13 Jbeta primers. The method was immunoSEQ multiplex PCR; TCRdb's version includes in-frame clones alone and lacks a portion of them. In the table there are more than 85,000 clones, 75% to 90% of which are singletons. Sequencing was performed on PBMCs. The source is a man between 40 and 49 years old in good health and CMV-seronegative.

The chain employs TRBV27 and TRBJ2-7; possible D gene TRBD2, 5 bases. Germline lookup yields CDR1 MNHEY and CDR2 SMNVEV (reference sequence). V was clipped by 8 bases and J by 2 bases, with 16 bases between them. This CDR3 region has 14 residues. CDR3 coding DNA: TGTGCCAGCCTATCCCCCGGGGTTCCCTACGAGCAGTACTTC. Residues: CASLSPGVPYEQYF.

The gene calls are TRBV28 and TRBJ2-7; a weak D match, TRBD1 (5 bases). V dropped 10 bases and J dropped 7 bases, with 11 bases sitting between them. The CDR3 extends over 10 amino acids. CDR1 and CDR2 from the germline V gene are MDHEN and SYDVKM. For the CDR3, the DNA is TGTGCCACCAGGGCTTTAGAGCAGTACTTC. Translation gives CATRALEQYF.

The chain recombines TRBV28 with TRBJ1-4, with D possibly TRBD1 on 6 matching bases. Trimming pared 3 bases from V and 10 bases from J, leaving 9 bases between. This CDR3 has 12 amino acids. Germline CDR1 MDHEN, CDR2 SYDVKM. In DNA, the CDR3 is TGTGCCAGCAGTTTGATACAGGGAAAACTGTTTTTT. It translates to CASSLIQGKLFF.

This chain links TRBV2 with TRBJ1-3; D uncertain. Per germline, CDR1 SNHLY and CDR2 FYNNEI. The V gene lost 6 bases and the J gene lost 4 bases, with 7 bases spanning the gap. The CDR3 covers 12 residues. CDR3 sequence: CASRGGGNTIYF. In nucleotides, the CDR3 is TGTGCCAGCAGGGGAGGGGGAAACACCATATATTTT.

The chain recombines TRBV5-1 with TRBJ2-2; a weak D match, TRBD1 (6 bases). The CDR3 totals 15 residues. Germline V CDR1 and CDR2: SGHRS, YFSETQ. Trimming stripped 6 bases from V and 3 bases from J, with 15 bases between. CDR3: CASIPQGGDTGELFF. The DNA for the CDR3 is TGCGCCAGCATTCCACAGGGCGGAGACACCGGGGAGCTGTTTTTT.

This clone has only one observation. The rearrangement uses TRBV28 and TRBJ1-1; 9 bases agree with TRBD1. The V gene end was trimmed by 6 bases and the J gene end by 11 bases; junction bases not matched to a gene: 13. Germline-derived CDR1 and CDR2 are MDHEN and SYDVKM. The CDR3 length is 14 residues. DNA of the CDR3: TGTGCCAGCAGGACGACAGGGGGTATGGGTACGGCTTTCTTT. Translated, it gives CASRTTGGMGTAFF. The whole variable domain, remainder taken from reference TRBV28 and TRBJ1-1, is DVKVTQSSRYLVKRTGEKVFLECVQDMDHENMFWYRQDPGLGLRLIYFSYDVKMKEKGDIPEGYSVSREKKERFSLILESASTNQTSMYLCASRTTGGMGTAFFGQGTRLTVV.

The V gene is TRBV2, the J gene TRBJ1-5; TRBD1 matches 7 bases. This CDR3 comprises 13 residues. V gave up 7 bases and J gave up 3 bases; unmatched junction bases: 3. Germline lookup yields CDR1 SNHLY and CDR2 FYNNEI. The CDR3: CASTGTVNQPQHF. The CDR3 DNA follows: TGTGCCAGCACCGGGACAGTCAATCAGCCCCAGCATTTT.

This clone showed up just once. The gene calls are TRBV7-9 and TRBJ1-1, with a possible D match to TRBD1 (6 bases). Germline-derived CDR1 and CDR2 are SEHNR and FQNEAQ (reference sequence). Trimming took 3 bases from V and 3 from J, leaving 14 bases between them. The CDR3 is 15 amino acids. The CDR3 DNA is TGTGCCAGCAGCTTTACATCCGGACAGCACACTGAAGCTTTCTTT. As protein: CASSFTSGQHTEAFF.

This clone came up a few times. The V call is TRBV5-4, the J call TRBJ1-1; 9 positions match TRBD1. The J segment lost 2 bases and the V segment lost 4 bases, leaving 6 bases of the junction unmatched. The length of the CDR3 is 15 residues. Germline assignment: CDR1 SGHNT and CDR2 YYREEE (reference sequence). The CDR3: CASSRRDRENTEAFF. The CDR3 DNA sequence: TGTGCCAGCAGCCGACGGGACAGGGAAAACACTGAAGCTTTCTTT.

The CDR3 spells CASSHPGTGGYTF. CDR3 coding DNA: TGTGCCAGCAGCCACCCCGGGACAGGAGGCTACACCTTC. The chain recombines TRBV7-2 with TRBJ1-2; 8 nucleotides match TRBD1. Germline lookup yields CDR1 SGHTA and CDR2 FQGNSA. This CDR3 comprises 13 residues. Losses at the gene ends were 5 bases for V and 8 bases for J; bases not matched to a gene: 7.

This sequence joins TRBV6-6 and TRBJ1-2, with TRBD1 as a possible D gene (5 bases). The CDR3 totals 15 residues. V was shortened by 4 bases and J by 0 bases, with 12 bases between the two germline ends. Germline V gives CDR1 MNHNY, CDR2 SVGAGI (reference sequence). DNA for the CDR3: TGTGCCAGCAGTTCCCCAGACAGCCCTAACTATGGCTACACCTTC. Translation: CASSSPDSPNYGYTF.

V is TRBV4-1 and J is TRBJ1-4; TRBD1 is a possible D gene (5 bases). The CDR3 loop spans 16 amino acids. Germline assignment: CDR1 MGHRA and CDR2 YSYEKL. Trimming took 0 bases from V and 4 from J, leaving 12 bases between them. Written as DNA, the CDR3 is TGCGCCAGCAGCCAAGAAGGCGGGACGCATAATGAAAAACTGTTTTTT. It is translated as CASSQEGGTHNEKLFF.

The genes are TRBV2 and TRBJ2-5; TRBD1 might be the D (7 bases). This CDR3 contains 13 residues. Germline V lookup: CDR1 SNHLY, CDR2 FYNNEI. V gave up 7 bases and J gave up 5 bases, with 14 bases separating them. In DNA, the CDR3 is TGTGCCAGCAAAGACAGGGCGGGGGAGACCCAGTACTTC. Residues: CASKDRAGETQYF. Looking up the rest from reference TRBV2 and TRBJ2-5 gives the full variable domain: EPEVTQTPSHQVTQMGQEVILRCVPISNHLYFYWYRQILGQKVEFLVSFYNNEISEKSEIFDDQFSVERPDGSNFTLKIRSTKLEDSAMYFCASKDRAGETQYFGPGTRLLVL.

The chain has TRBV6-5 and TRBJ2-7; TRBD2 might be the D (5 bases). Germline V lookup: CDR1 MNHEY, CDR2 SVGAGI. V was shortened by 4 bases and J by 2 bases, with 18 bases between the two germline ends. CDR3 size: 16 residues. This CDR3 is CASSFRAFEGTYEQYF. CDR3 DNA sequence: TGTGCCAGCAGTTTTCGGGCCTTCGAGGGAACCTACGAGCAGTACTTC.